The sample holds many counts of the clone carrying this T cell receptor beta chain. No antigen is known for it. The time point: patch test 1, 2 weeks after DPC sensitization. Treatment here: therapeutic diphenylcyclopropenone sensitization with weekly scalp DPC. The sample originates from a study of human T cells and chemical hapten exposure. Across the whole study: 0.01% DPC was applied to the upper back in patch tests, which were read at 6 days. Largely, small differences in pooled library volume made per-sample TCR yields vary. Study-wide results and limits: Counts of TCRs above 1 in 1000 frequency stayed unchanged with DPC sensitization.

V shed 7 bases, J shed 7 bases, and the junction held 12 bases outside the gene matches. Germline V gives CDR1 SQVTM, CDR2 ANQGSEA. This CDR3 is built from 14 residues. TCRdb redid the calling of the RACE reads with MiXCR, one entry per CDR3 protein. Counted here are some 91,000 distinct CDR3 sequences, 9.5% to 15% occurring once; the ten biggest clones make up 2% to 2.5%. The receptor comes from a middle-aged woman with alopecia areata. Some clones in this sample may be carry-over from other donors' samples. The chain is built from TRBV29-1 and TRBJ2-5; 10 positions match TRBD2. The source material was whole blood, sampled in connection with sensitization to the hapten diphenylcyclopropenone (DPC). The CDR3 DNA reads TGCAGCGCCGAAGCGGGAGGGCACTCGATGACCCAGTACTTC. Translation: CSAEAGGHSMTQYF.